The clone carrying this T cell receptor (beta chain) was found once. Germline V gene sequence: CDR1 SNHLY, CDR2 FYNNEI. The CDR3 is 19 amino acids. V lost 4 bases, J lost 2 bases, and 14 bases stayed unmatched. This sample was taken from a study of shared clonotypes between healthy human individuals. Background on the study: CD4 naive cells filled three plates per donor, CD4 memory three, CD8 naive two and CD8 memory one.

Sequencing used immunoSEQ multiplex PCR; TCRdb keeps in-frame clones, though not all of them. The sample contains roughly 1.5 million clones, approximately 98% of which appear only once. This sequence was found in a young man in good health. The sequenced material came from naive CD4+ T cells sorted from blood. The sample's subset: CD45RA+ positively selected. The rearrangement uses TRBV2 and TRBJ2-5; 12 nucleotides agree with TRBD2. CDR3 DNA: TGTGCCAGCAGTGCCGAGACTAGCGGGAGCCCCGGGCAACAAGAGACCCAGTACTTC. Its translation: CASSAETSGSPGQQETQYF.